Included here is one T cell receptor beta chain sequence, with context. What antigen it recognizes has not been identified. Base-call qualities are not available, and no considerably larger clone is one nucleotide away. Collaborating institutions collected whole blood in K2EDTA tubes following their own protocols. For TCRbeta analysis, collaborator samples were shipped as frozen whole blood, as isolated PBMCs, or as DNA extracted from either sample type. The data belong to a study of blood T cell repertoires in COVID-19 (dated by TCRdb to about 2020). Broadly, across the study: Samples covering the acute and convalescent phases of COVID-19 were provided by collaborators in the United States, Italy and Spain. Where HLA class I and class II types were available, the types were taken from metadata supplied by the sample provider, not from assay-based typing. The repertoires were released in a freely available public database meant as a resource for research on the immune response to SARS-CoV-2. Samples came from the ongoing ImmuneRACE study (first 160 participants) plus 1,254 subjects from 6 global collaborators. Deeply sampled blood TCRbeta repertoires from subjects exposed to, actively infected with, or recovered from COVID-19 were included in the dataset. The prospective study material was composed of cDNA or gDNA derived from T cells, B-cell-depleted T cells, or PBMCs. Nearly every sample came with metadata listing a de-identified subject ID, COVID-19 status, age in years and sex. On the study overall, not on this receptor specifically: How much clinical and demographic metadata was included differed by source and by participant, and the metadata was provided uncurated.

The immunoSEQ Assay, a bias-controlled multiplex PCR, was used to amplify TCRbeta CDR3 regions from genomic DNA. The study's processing was this. The number of nucleated cells in each sample was estimated by amplification of reference gene primers within the assay. Sequence reads were collapsed and filtered to measure the absolute abundance of every unique TCRbeta CDR3 rearrangement. For each sample, productive Simpson clonality was calculated as the square root of Simpson's diversity index over productive rearrangements. TCRdb's version of the immuneACCESS table is confined to in-frame rearrangements and falls short of the full clone set. An unresolved V gene accounts for under half of the shortfall where checked; the remainder is of unknown origin. The V and J calls and the clone size are those of that table, but D and trimming were determined from the DNA. Recorded for this sample are around 100,000 clones; approximately 89% of them occurred a single time. Roughly a sixth of the sample comes from the top ten.

Clipping removes 4 bases from V and 8 bases from J, with 14 as the unmatched junction base count. Looking up the germline V gene (reference sequence) yields CDR1 LGHDT and CDR2 YNNKEL. The CDR3, cysteine through phenylalanine, is 16 amino acids long. Only the CDR3 portion is preserved as DNA: 48 bases, with reading frame beginning at the first base. This clonotype was sampled from a woman aged 80 or over in a cohort sampled during active COVID-19. Sequenced: peripheral blood. Recombination linked TRBV3-1 (or the pseudogene TRBV3-2) to TRBJ2-3; 8 nucleotides in the junction match TRBD1. The DNA sequence is TGTGCCAGCAGCCCCCTCAGCGGCAGGGGGCTGATTACGCAGTATTTT. This translates into CASSPLSGRGLITQYF.